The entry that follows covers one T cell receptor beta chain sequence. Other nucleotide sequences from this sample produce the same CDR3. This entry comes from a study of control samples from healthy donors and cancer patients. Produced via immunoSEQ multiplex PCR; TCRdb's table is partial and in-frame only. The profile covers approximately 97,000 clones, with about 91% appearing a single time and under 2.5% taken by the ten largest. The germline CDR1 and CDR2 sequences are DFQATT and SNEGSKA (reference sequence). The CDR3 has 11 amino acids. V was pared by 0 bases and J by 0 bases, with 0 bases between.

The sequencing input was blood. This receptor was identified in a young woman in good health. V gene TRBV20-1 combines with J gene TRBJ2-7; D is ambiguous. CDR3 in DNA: TGCAGTGCTAGAGACTCCTACGAGCAGTACTTC. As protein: CSARDSYEQYF.